The 23 T cell receptor beta chains below all came from one sample that was sequenced in a study of response to subunit inactivated influenza vaccine. One entry per CDR3 protein, called by TCRdb with MiXCR from the RT-PCR reads. The sample shows approximately 500,000 distinct CDR3 sequences, 10% to 15% of them seen only once. The source material was PBMCs from blood, sampled more than 35 days after vaccination. The origin of the receptors is a man aged 45-60 years who received an inactivated influenza vaccine.

The V gene is TRBV9, the J gene TRBJ1-1, with TRBD1 matching over 8 bases. Germline CDR1 and CDR2: SGDLS and YYNGEE. The CDR3 spans 14 residues. With V trimmed by 3 bases and J by 9 bases, 10 bases remained unmatched. The CDR3 bases are TGTGCCAGCAGCGACCTTTCAGGGGGCGCGAAAGCTTTCTTT. Its protein product is CASSDLSGGAKAFF.

This chain uses TRBV5-1 with TRBJ1-4, with D maybe TRBD1 (6 bases). The CDR3 length is 14 residues. Germline V lookup: CDR1 SGHRS, CDR2 YFSETQ. V was trimmed by 4 bases and J by 6 bases, leaving 13 bases between them. The CDR3 bases are TGCGCCAGCAGCCCGAGGGGGAGGGATGAAAAACTGTTTTTT. It encodes CASSPRGRDEKLFF.

The chain carries TRBV15 and TRBJ2-1, with D possibly being TRBD2 (5 bases). CDR3 size: 14 residues. In germline, CDR1 is LNHNV, CDR2 YYDKDF (reference sequence). V shed 8 bases and J shed 0 bases, with 11 bases lying between them. The CDR3 reads CATGDYSSYNEQFF. The CDR3 nucleotides are TGTGCCACCGGAGACTATAGCTCCTACAATGAGCAGTTCTTC.

The gene calls are TRBV4-1 and TRBJ2-3; D remains unclear. Germline V lookup: CDR1 MGHRA, CDR2 YSYEKL. With 1 base removed from V and 6 bases from J, the gap between germline ends came to 14 bases. The CDR3 spans 15 residues. The CDR3 region is CASSQGEDAPDTQYF. CDR3 DNA sequence: TGCGCCAGCAGCCAAGGGGAAGACGCCCCCGATACGCAGTATTTT.

This clonotype was seen repeatedly, ten times or more. The chain carries TRBV5-1 and TRBJ2-1, with D perhaps assigned TRBD1 or TRBD2 (5 bases each). CDR3 size: 15 residues. Germline CDR1 and CDR2: SGHRS and YFSETQ. V was cut by 4 bases and J by 0 bases, with 11 bases left in between. CDR3 residues: CASSEGRSSYNEQFF. The CDR3 coding sequence is TGCGCCAGCAGCGAGGGACGGAGCTCCTACAATGAGCAGTTCTTC.

The gene calls are TRBV5-1 and TRBJ2-7; 10 nucleotides match TRBD1. CDR1 and CDR2 from the germline V gene are SGHRS and YFSETQ. CDR3 size: 16 residues. J lost 2 bases, V lost 3 bases, and 8 bases had no gene match. The CDR3 nucleotides read TGCGCCAGCAGCTACCAGGGACAGGGGACCACCTACGAGCAGTACTTC. Residues: CASSYQGQGTTYEQYF.

This clonotype was counted only a few times. The chain links TRBV11-2 to TRBJ2-3, with 9 bases identical to TRBD1. The CDR3 contains 14 residues. Per germline, CDR1 SGHAT and CDR2 FQNNGV. V was clipped by 2 bases and J by 14 bases; unmatched bases: 11. The CDR3 nucleotides read TGTGCCAGCAGCTTAACACAGGGGGCCGGGGCTTTGTATTTT. It encodes CASSLTQGAGALYF.

This clonotype has more than one count but fewer than ten. At one of its ends the junction is not consistent with the germline gene, which may arise from a read error. This rearrangement joins TRBV7-9 to TRBJ2-1, with 8 nucleotides matching TRBD2. The germline V gene has CDR1 SEHNR and CDR2 FQNEAQ (reference sequence). The CDR3 spans 15 residues. CDR3 amino acids: CASSWVAGSFNEQFF. Written as DNA, the CDR3 is TGTGCCAGCAGCTGGGTAGCGGGATCCTTCAATGAGCAGTTCTTC.

This clonotype appeared a few times. This CDR3 reads CASSLSPRSTDTQYF. CDR3 bases: TGCGCCAGCAGCTTGAGTCCCAGGAGCACAGATACGCAGTATTTT. The J gene is TRBJ2-3, the V gene TRBV5-1; no clear D gene. Germline V gene lookup returns CDR1 SGHRS and CDR2 YFSETQ. This CDR3 region has 15 residues. V dropped 1 base and J dropped 0 bases, with 9 bases sitting between them.

The sample holds many counts of this clonotype. This chain joins TRBV12-3 or TRBV12-4 and TRBJ1-5, with D possibly TRBD1 on 6 matching bases. V gave up 5 bases and J gave up 1 base, with 12 bases separating them. This CDR3 has 15 amino acids. Here the CDR3 DNA reads TGTGCCAGCAGTCTAGTCAGGGGAAGCAATCAGCCCCAGCATTTT. Protein sequence: CASSLVRGSNQPQHF.

This clonotype was observed at least ten times. CDR3 coding DNA: TGTGCCAGCAGCCCATCACTGGGCAATGAGCAGTTCTTC. This translates into CASSPSLGNEQFF. V is TRBV7-9 and J is TRBJ2-1; D is uncertain. The CDR3 is 13 residues long. V was clipped by 5 bases and J by 6 bases, with 11 bases between them. Germline CDR1 is SEHNR and CDR2 is FQNEAQ (reference sequence).

J is TRBJ2-7 and V is TRBV5-1; 8 bases match TRBD2. The CDR3 runs 13 residues. Losses at the gene ends were 2 bases for V and 5 bases for J; bases not matched to a gene: 3. Per the germline V gene, CDR1 is SGHRS and CDR2 is YFSETQ. CDR3 in amino acids: CASSLSGSDEQYF. The CDR3 DNA follows: TGCGCCAGCAGCTTAAGCGGGAGCGACGAGCAGTACTTC.

This clonotype was counted ten times or more. This chain connects TRBV12-3 or TRBV12-4 to TRBJ1-2; D unclear. The CDR3 totals 12 residues. The V end was cut by 6 bases, the J end by 5 bases, with 10 bases between. This CDR3 reads CASSKDGYGYTF. The CDR3 nucleotides are TGTGCCAGCAGCAAAGACGGATATGGCTACACCTTC.

This chain's CDR3 is CATSDLSGLNEQFF. The CDR3 bases are TGTGCCACCAGTGATTTGTCTGGACTCAATGAGCAGTTCTTC. The chain uses TRBV24-1 and TRBJ2-1, with D possibly matching TRBD2 (5 bases). Germline loops: CDR1 KGHDR, CDR2 SFDVKD. The V gene lost 0 bases and the J gene lost 6 bases, with 8 bases spanning the gap. This CDR3 has 14 residues.

In this sample, this clonotype turned up a few times. This chain joins TRBV20-1 and TRBJ2-1; D unclear. The CDR3 sequence is 14 residues long. The ends were cut back, 0 bases at V and 3 bases at J, with 9 bases in the middle. Germline loops: CDR1 DFQATT, CDR2 SNEGSKA (reference sequence). The CDR3 spells CSARDLLDYNEQFF. CDR3 sequence (DNA): TGCAGTGCTAGAGATCTATTAGACTACAATGAGCAGTTCTTC.

This clonotype was recorded a few times. The gene calls are TRBV3-1 and TRBJ2-5; 13 nucleotides align to TRBD2. The CDR3 sequence is 16 residues long. Unmatched junction bases numbered 6, after V lost 4 bases and J lost 4 bases. The germline V gene has CDR1 LGHDT and CDR2 YNNKEL (reference sequence). The CDR3 DNA reads TGTGCCAGCAGCCTACGACTAGCGGGAGGCGCAGAGACCCAGTACTTC. Translation: CASSLRLAGGAETQYF.

This clonotype was counted a few times. The chain employs TRBV20-1 and TRBJ2-7; D may be TRBD2 (6 bases). The CDR3 contains 14 residues. Trimming cost V 2 bases and J 5 bases, with 16 bases left between them. The germline V gene has CDR1 DFQATT and CDR2 SNEGSKA (reference sequence). As DNA, the CDR3 is TGCAGTGCTAGATCCCCGGGGGTCGGCCACGAGCAGTACTTC. Its protein is CSARSPGVGHEQYF.

This clonotype appeared many times. The V and J genes are TRBV10-3 and TRBJ2-2; D not resolved. This CDR3 is built from 15 residues. CDR1 ENHRY and CDR2 SYGVKD come from the germline V gene. The V end was cut by 0 bases, the J end by 0 bases, with 5 bases between. The CDR3: CAISESTSNTGELFF. The CDR3 region has the DNA TGTGCCATCAGTGAGTCGACGTCGAACACCGGGGAGCTGTTTTTT.

This clonotype was found many times. The rearrangement joins TRBV20-1 to TRBJ2-1; D could derive from TRBD1 or TRBD2 (5 bases each). V dropped 6 bases and J dropped 8 bases, with 26 bases sitting between them. Germline-derived CDR1 and CDR2 are DFQATT and SNEGSKA (reference sequence). The CDR3 loop spans 16 amino acids. CDR3 DNA: TGCAGTGCCATTCCCCTGGGGACCGCTAATGTCGATGAGCAGTTCTTC. Translated, it gives CSAIPLGTANVDEQFF.

The chain has TRBV6-2 or TRBV6-3 and TRBJ2-3; TRBD2 aligns across 13 bases. The germline gives CDR1 MNHEY, CDR2 SVGEGT. V lost 8 bases, J lost 0 bases, and 8 bases stayed unmatched. The CDR3 spans 17 residues. The CDR3 sequence: CASSGTSGIGSTDTQYF. DNA of the CDR3: TGTGCCAGCTCCGGGACTAGCGGGATCGGGAGCACAGATACGCAGTATTTT.

The V and J genes are TRBV30 and TRBJ2-7; TRBD1 aligns across 7 bases. Germline loops: CDR1 GTSNPN, CDR2 SVGIG (reference sequence). After removal of 3 bases from V and 6 bases from J, the junction contained 8 bases not matched to a gene. The CDR3 is made up of 13 amino acids. The CDR3 coding sequence is TGTGCCTGGAGGGATACAGGGGTCGGCGAGCAGTACTTC. It specifies CAWRDTGVGEQYF.

This clonotype has a handful of counts. This chain joins TRBV29-1 and TRBJ2-2; D unresolved. V lost 4 bases, J lost 0 bases, and 9 bases lay in between. The germline V gene encodes CDR1 SQVTM and CDR2 ANQGSEA. The CDR3 sequence is 14 residues long. The CDR3 region has the DNA TGCAGCGTTGCCGGCACAGCGAACACCGGGGAGCTGTTTTTT. It yields the protein CSVAGTANTGELFF.

This clonotype was picked up a small number of times. The V call is TRBV20-1, the J call TRBJ2-7; 9 nucleotides align to TRBD1. Unmatched junction bases numbered 9, after V lost 0 bases and J lost 6 bases. Germline CDR1 is DFQATT and CDR2 is SNEGSKA (reference sequence). This CDR3 spans 15 amino acids. The DNA of the CDR3 is TGCAGTGCTAGAGATCCGGGACAGGGAAAACGCGAGCAGTACTTC. This codes for CSARDPGQGKREQYF.